This TCR beta chain was recorded in a study of shared clonotypes between healthy human individuals (dated by TCRdb to the early 2020s). In the study overall: The cohort comprised a couple of women and a few men aged 18 to 49 years. To increase sequencing depth and limit assay-specific biases, different laboratories used diverse techniques to prepare libraries and sequence TCR repertoires. Blood TCR repertoires of five healthy adults were deeply sequenced to estimate repertoire size and the extent of clonotype sharing between individuals. Per donor, leukapheresis produced somewhere between about 0.9 and 10 billion PBMCs. For each donor, CD4 naive and CD4 memory were each run on three plates, CD8 naive on two plates, and CD8 memory on one plate.

CD8 naive samples consisted of CD45RO-negative cells that were positively selected for CCR7, yielding a CD45RA+CCR7+ population without TemRA cells. Donors were healthy HIV-negative adults with no recently reported acute infections or vaccinations. Every donor was a Caucasian adult residing in Nashville, Tennessee, USA. After blood collection by leukapheresis, PBMCs were isolated using Ficoll-Histopaque density gradient centrifugation and then cryopreserved in the vapor phase of liquid nitrogen. Analytical flow cytometry was used to check the purity and quantity of each magnetically sorted T cell population. Genomic DNA was isolated from every sorted fraction and measured by UV absorbance on a Nanodrop 2000c. Inclusive of the bounding cysteine and phenylalanine, the CDR3 is 13 residues long. Here the CDR3 DNA is all that survives: 39 bases in frame from base 1. Relative to germline, V is 6 bases shorter and J is 0 bases shorter, with 12 bases between their ends. The germline V gene encodes CDR1 SQVTM and CDR2 ANQGSEA.

What the authors observed across the whole study: Larger estimated clonotype richness was generally found for naive subsets than for memory subsets. Only blood was sampled, and tissue TCR repertoires likely differ from those in blood. Pairwise subsampling indicated that sequencing depth was expected to affect the degree of clonotype sharing among donors. Compared with non-shared clonotypes, clonotypes shared by all four sorted-subset donors had higher generation probabilities. Because the study included only a small number of donors, the genetic and exposure-history diversity represented was limited. Rarefaction of sorted-subset datasets indicated incomplete sequencing despite the large sequencing depth. Across a few donors, roughly 5% of naive CD4, 3% to 3.5% of naive CD8, under 2.5% of memory CD4, and about 0.4% of memory CD8 clonotypes were shared.

A note on this clone: Which antigen it targets is not known. It has no much larger one-base neighbor in the sample; base qualities were not kept.

Using the deep immunoSEQ assay, TCR CDR3 regions were amplified from genomic DNA by multiplex PCR. Extracted genomic DNA from each cell subset was distributed evenly across all wells of several immunoSEQ 96-well plates, and each plate was treated as a replicate. Each replicate PCR for sorted subsets received about 0.2 ug genomic DNA, equal to 28,000 or so T cell genomes. Purified libraries were measured with a Qubit 3.0 fluorometer, size-checked on a Bioanalyzer 2100, and measured again with the KAPA Library Quantification kit. A separate single-read 150-cycle Illumina NextSeq 550 flow cell was used to sequence each immunoSEQ 96-well plate. As for the authors' bioinformatics: The immunoSEQ output contained only junctional sequences without quality scores, so filtering could not match that applied to full-length reads. To assign V/J genes and CDR3, sequences were annotated using PyIR, a Python wrapper for IgBLAST v1.9, with IMGT germline references. Any read was removed if the V/J assignment was weak (E-value above 1e-6), the CDR3 was missing, or the read contained stop codons, out-of-frame junctions, or ambiguous translated residues. A V3J clonotype was defined by an identical inferred V gene, J gene, and CDR3 amino acid sequence. To compute the percentage overlap between repertoires, the number of shared unique clonotypes was divided by the size of the smaller repertoire. RTK rarefaction, the Chao1 estimator, and Recon v2.1 estimates of unobserved clonotypes were used to assess repertoire richness. Generation probabilities for all TCRbeta clonotypes obtained by the gDNA method from a handful of donors were computed using OLGA. TCRdb provides this immuneACCESS table in a form limited to in-frame rearrangements. Some clones are lacking; in checked studies, under half of them reflect an unresolved V gene, and why the rest are absent is not known. The V and J calls and clone size are taken from that table; D and trimming were inferred from the DNA. This sample is represented by around 1,900,000 clones; 90% to 95% of them were singletons. The ten largest clones represent under 2% of the sample.

Rearrangement joined TRBV29-1 to TRBJ2-7; the D segment could be TRBD2, given 7 matching bases. The specimen was naive CD8+ T cells from PBMCs. This specimen's cell subset or site label, interpreted: CD45RA+CCR7+. The clonotype originates from a man aged 18 to 29 in good health. Some clones in this sample may be carry-over from other donors' samples. The DNA sequence is TGCAGCGTACAGGGACTAAACTCCTACGAGCAGTACTTC. Its translation is CSVQGLNSYEQYF.